The 17 T cell receptor beta chains listed next were all sequenced from one sample in a study of OX40 agonist ivuxolimab in advanced cancers. Libraries came from the immunoSEQ multiplex PCR assay. TCRdb re-hosts the immuneACCESS table, in-frame sequences only. Its copies lack some clones; in the studies checked, an unresolved V gene accounts for under half of them, and the cause for the rest is not known. In this sample the table shows approximately 60,000 clones, about four fifths of which occur a single time. About 5% of the sample goes to the ten largest clones. Sequencing was performed on CD4+ or CD8+ T cells sorted from blood, taken in a trial of the OX40 agonist ivuxolimab. All receptors come from an adult with an advanced solid tumor such as melanoma, head and neck, liver or kidney cancer.

This chain joins TRBV5-6 and TRBJ2-3; 15 nucleotides align to TRBD2. The CDR3 consists of 17 residues. CDR1 is SGHDT and CDR2 is YYEEEE in the germline V gene. The junction had 3 bases not matched to a gene; V was cut back by 4 bases and J by 0 bases. CDR3 sequence (DNA): TGTGCCAGCAGCCAAGGGACTAGCGGGAGGAGCACAGATACGCAGTATTTT. Residues: CASSQGTSGRSTDTQYF.

The chain joins TRBV5-5 to TRBJ2-7; no reliable D call. Looked up from germline, CDR1 is SGHKS and CDR2 is YYEKEE (reference sequence). The CDR3 loop spans 13 amino acids. The V end was cut by 1 base, the J end by 3 bases, with 8 bases between. CDR3 nucleotide sequence: TGTGCCAGCAGCTTGTCGGGCGGCTACGAGCAGTACTTC. Amino acids: CASSLSGGYEQYF.

The chain joins TRBV27 to TRBJ1-1; D is possibly TRBD1 (6 bases). CDR1 MNHEY and CDR2 SMNVEV come from the germline V gene (reference sequence). V lost 7 bases to trimming and J lost 4 bases, with 22 bases between them. This CDR3 region has 16 residues. CDR3 DNA sequence: TGTGCCAGCACTCCAAATTATGGGGGAGGGGGCACTGAAGCTTTCTTT. Its translation is CASTPNYGGGGTEAFF.

This chain links TRBV19 with TRBJ1-5; no reliable D call. V was pared by 5 bases and J by 0 bases, with 14 bases between. Germline assignment: CDR1 LNHDA and CDR2 SQIVND (reference sequence). This CDR3 comprises 16 residues. CDR3 loop: CASSLMTTASNQPQHF. The CDR3 DNA reads as TGTGCCAGTAGTCTCATGACAACCGCTAGCAATCAGCCCCAGCATTTT. Looking up the rest from reference TRBV19 and TRBJ1-5 gives the full variable domain: DGGITQSPKYLFRKEGQNVTLSCEQNLNHDAMYWYRQDPGQGLRLIYYSQIVNDFQKGDIAEGYSVSREKKESFPLTVTSAQKNPTAFYLCASSLMTTASNQPQHFGDGTRLSIL.

The chain combines TRBV6-6 with TRBJ1-5; no reliable D call. V lost 6 bases, J lost 6 bases, and 6 bases lay in between. CDR3 length: 11 amino acids. Germline CDR1 reads MNHNY; CDR2 reads SVGAGI (reference sequence). The CDR3 coding sequence is TGTGCCAGCAGGTTGGGTCAGCCCCAGCATTTT. Encoded protein: CASRLGQPQHF.

The CDR3 DNA sequence: TGTGCCATCAGGGACAGTTTCAACACTGAAGCTTTCTTT. Its translation: CAIRDSFNTEAFF. V is TRBV10-3 and J is TRBJ1-1; maybe TRBD1 (6 bases). The V and J ends lost 6 bases and 2 bases respectively, with 10 bases between them. Germline loops: CDR1 ENHRY, CDR2 SYGVKD. The CDR3 length is 13 residues.

The chain combines TRBV7-6 with TRBJ2-7; D is possibly TRBD1 (5 bases). Germline-derived CDR1 and CDR2 are SGHVS and FNYEAQ. This CDR3 contains 17 residues. With 0 bases removed from V and 1 base from J, the gap between germline ends came to 16 bases. The chain's CDR3 is CASSLAPTGSSSYEQYF. The CDR3 DNA reads as TGTGCCAGCAGCTTAGCGCCCACAGGATCCAGTTCCTACGAGCAGTACTTC.

This sequence joins TRBV29-1 and TRBJ2-3; possible D gene TRBD2, 7 bases. The germline V gene has CDR1 SQVTM and CDR2 ANQGSEA. This CDR3 region has 17 residues. Trimming removed 8 bases from V and 1 base from J, with 25 bases in between. CDR3 DNA sequence: TGCAGCTCGCTAAGGGGGGGCCGAGCGCCCGGCACAGATACGCAGTATTTT. Translation gives CSSLRGGRAPGTDTQYF.

V is TRBV5-4 and J is TRBJ2-5, with 11 bases fitting TRBD2. CDR3 length: 15 residues. Trimming took 3 bases from V and 2 from J; bases not matched to a gene: 3. The germline V gene encodes CDR1 SGHNT and CDR2 YYREEE (reference sequence). CDR3 in DNA: TGTGCCAGCAGCTCCGGGACTAGCGGACAAGAGACCCAGTACTTC. Translated, it gives CASSSGTSGQETQYF.

This chain joins TRBV9 and TRBJ2-1; TRBD1 is a possible D gene (6 bases). The CDR3 has 14 amino acids. V was pared by 7 bases and J by 5 bases, with 16 bases between. The germline V gene encodes CDR1 SGDLS and CDR2 YYNGEE. CDR3: CASSPGQGDNEQFF. CDR3 nucleotide sequence: TGTGCCAGCTCCCCGGGACAAGGCGACAATGAGCAGTTCTTC. The whole variable domain, remainder taken from reference TRBV9 and TRBJ2-1, is DSGVTQTPKHLITATGQRVTLRCSPRSGDLSVYWYQQSLDQGLQFLIQYYNGEERAKGNILERFSAQQFPDLHSELNLSSLELGDSALYFCASSPGQGDNEQFFGPGTRLTVL.

The chain has TRBV7-3 and TRBJ2-1; D is uncertain. V was shortened by 1 base and J by 0 bases, with 7 bases between the two germline ends. Germline CDR1 SGHTA, CDR2 FQGTGA. The CDR3 has 15 amino acids. The CDR3 loop is CASSLKQSSYNEQFF. The CDR3 nucleotides read TGTGCCAGCAGCTTAAAACAGAGCTCCTACAATGAGCAGTTCTTC.

The chain recombines TRBV5-1 with TRBJ2-2, with a tentative D call TRBD2 (5 bases). Trimming pared 0 bases from V and 7 bases from J, leaving 10 bases between. CDR3 length equals 14 residues. CDR1 and CDR2 (germline): SGHRS, YFSETQ. Here the CDR3 reads CASSLAASGGELFF. For the CDR3, the DNA is TGCGCCAGCAGCTTGGCGGCCAGCGGCGGGGAGCTGTTTTTT.

The V and J genes are TRBV30 and TRBJ1-6; D not resolved. The CDR3 length is 12 residues. Germline loops: CDR1 GTSNPN, CDR2 SVGIG (reference sequence). Deletions cut 0 bases from V and 11 bases from J, with 8 bases between. CDR3 sequence: CAWSVTATPLHF. The CDR3 nucleotides read TGTGCCTGGAGTGTAACCGCTACACCCCTCCACTTT.

V and J are TRBV11-3 and TRBJ2-7; D is possibly TRBD2 (5 bases). Trimming took 9 bases from V and 3 from J, leaving 9 bases between them. CDR3 size: 11 residues. Germline CDR1 reads SGHNT; CDR2 reads YENEEA. The CDR3 nucleotides read TGTGCCAGTTCCCGGGACTACGAGCAGTACTTC. It encodes CASSRDYEQYF.

The chain uses TRBV10-2 and TRBJ2-7; D may match TRBD1 or TRBD2 (5 bases each). Trimming shortened V by 2 bases and J by 0 bases, and 17 bases separated the two germline ends. Germline lookup yields CDR1 WSHSY and CDR2 SAAADI. CDR3 size: 17 residues. CDR3 bases: TGCGCCAGCAGTGAGAGGGACCAGGCAGGCTTCTCCTACGAGCAGTACTTC. It yields the protein CASSERDQAGFSYEQYF.

The V call is TRBV23-1, the J call TRBJ1-2; maybe TRBD1 (5 bases). TRBV23-1 is assigned to the ORF class and has an uncertain function. The CDR3 has 16 amino acids. The V and J ends lost 6 bases and 0 bases respectively, with 17 bases between them. The chain's CDR3 is CASSPIRVSANYGYTF. The CDR3 region has the DNA TGCGCCAGCAGCCCAATCAGGGTTAGCGCTAACTATGGCTACACCTTC.

The CDR3 DNA follows: TGTGCCAGCAGCTTGCAGGGGGAGTACAATGAGCAGTTCTTC. This codes for CASSLQGEYNEQFF. The chain uses TRBV5-5 and TRBJ2-1; 7 positions match TRBD1. V lost 1 base to trimming and J lost 4 bases; unmatched junction nucleotides: 2. The CDR3 consists of 14 residues. Per the germline V gene, CDR1 is SGHKS and CDR2 is YYEKEE (reference sequence).